The rows below give T cell receptor beta chains drawn from one sample of a study of CD4 T cells in relation to SARS-CoV-2 and coronaviruses. Their target antigens are unknown. The data were produced by immunoSEQ multiplex PCR, yet TCRdb's version contains in-frame clones alone and is incomplete. The table records about 22,000 clones, approximately 82% of them present only once. Material for sequencing was CD4+ T cells from PBMCs, cultured in vitro. These TCRs come from a human donor in good health. Both conserved end residues are trimmed from each CDR3.

v_gene: TRBV6-4
CDR3aa: ASSKLAGGGDTQY

v_gene: TRBV12-5
CDR3aa: ASGLAPRGRTIEQY

v_gene: TRBV2
CDR3aa: ASSAGLASYNEQF

v_gene: TRBV5-1
CDR3aa: ASSLETTSYEQY

v_gene: TRBV7-3
CDR3aa: ASSLTGSELEPQH

v_gene: TRBV6-5
CDR3aa: ASRQPVGNSPLH

v_gene: TRBV5-1
CDR3aa: ASSLASQGAKGYT

v_gene: TRBV5-5
CDR3aa: ASSPWGGGSPLH

v_gene: TRBV6-6
CDR3aa: ASSYPSVSTDTQY

v_gene: TRBV30
CDR3aa: AWMEGLSNYGYT